The next 2 T cell receptor beta chains were all read from a single sample in a study of pediatric ulcerative colitis. Using immunoSEQ multiplex PCR, the repertoire was profiled, and TCRdb retains in-frame clones only, with some absent. The sample holds fewer than 30,000 clones, over 65% seen once. The rectum was sampled with one to two pinch biopsies at colonoscopy. Sequenced: gut tissue. These receptors came from a boy aged 5-17 years with severe ulcerative colitis.

DNA of the CDR3: TGTGCCAACCCTTCGACAGGAGATGGCTACACCTTC. Protein sequence: CANPSTGDGYTF. V is TRBV2 and J is TRBJ1-2; D may be TRBD1 (6 bases). V lost 10 bases, J lost 6 bases, and 15 bases lay in between. Per germline, CDR1 SNHLY and CDR2 FYNNEI. CDR3 length: 12 amino acids.

The chain combines TRBV18 with TRBJ2-7, with a tentative D call TRBD1 (5 bases). The CDR3 spans 13 residues. Germline CDR1 KGHSH, CDR2 LQKENI. V was clipped by 5 bases and J by 5 bases, with 13 bases between them. The CDR3 here is CASSGAVGDEQYF. The CDR3 bases are TGTGCCAGCTCAGGGGCGGTCGGAGACGAGCAGTACTTC.